These T cell receptor beta chains were read from a single sample in a study of T cell responses to AZD1222 COVID-19 vaccine. Sequencing used immunoSEQ multiplex PCR; TCRdb keeps in-frame clones, though not all of them. The sample holds roughly 150,000 clones, 90% to 95% seen once. Sequences were derived from peripheral blood, sampled 28 days after the second AZD1222 dose. All receptors come from an adult who received the AZD1222 COVID-19 vaccine. Both conserved end residues are part of each CDR3. D genes are given only for firm matches. A row's size may be missing; if present it is once, few, many or a size class.

V gene	clone size	D gene	J gene	CDR3 length	CDR3 DNA	CDR3 protein
TRBV7-9	.	.	TRBJ2-7	14	TGTGCCAGCAGCTTAGGGGGGTTTACCTACGAGCAGTACTTC	CASSLGGFTYEQYF
TRBV20-1	.	.	TRBJ1-3	11	TGCAGTGCGGAGGGATTCGAGACCATATATTTT	CSAEGFETIYF
TRBV5-1	.	TRBD1	TRBJ1-1	14	TGCGCCAGCACCTTTGGACAGGGGGTTACTGAAGCTTTCTTT	CASTFGQGVTEAFF
TRBV5-4	.	.	TRBJ1-1	14	TGTGCCAGCAGCTTGCAGGGGCTCGGGACTGAAGCTTTCTTT	CASSLQGLGTEAFF
TRBV7-9	once	TRBD1	TRBJ1-2	16	TGTGCCAGCAGCTCCCTCGGACAGGAGAATAACTATGGCTACACCTTC	CASSSLGQENNYGYTF
TRBV9	few	.	TRBJ1-1	13	TGTGCCAGCAGCGTAGGGGGGAGGACTGAAGCTTTCTTT	CASSVGGRTEAFF
TRBV7-2	.	.	TRBJ2-1	15	TGTGCCAGCAGCTGGACGGAGAGCTCCTACAATGAGCAGTTCTTC	CASSWTESSYNEQFF
TRBV7-2	.	.	TRBJ2-1	13	TGTGCCAGCAGCCCCGGACCAGCCAATGAGCAGTTCTTC	CASSPGPANEQFF
TRBV7-3	.	.	TRBJ1-1	13	TGTGCCAGCAGCTTAGGGTGGGACACTGAAGCTTTCTTT	CASSLGWDTEAFF
TRBV12-3/TRBV12-4	once	TRBD1	TRBJ1-1	13	TGTGCCAGCAGTACTACAGGGGGCACTGAAGCTTTCTTT	CASSTTGGTEAFF
TRBV27	.	TRBD1	TRBJ2-7	16	TGTGCCAGCAGCCTCAATCTCGGCGAGGGGGCCAACGAGCAGTACTTC	CASSLNLGEGANEQYF
TRBV5-1	.	.	TRBJ1-4	17	TGCGCCAGCAGCTTGGGGTCAGGGGCTTACCTTAATGAAAAACTGTTTTTT	CASSLGSGAYLNEKLFF
TRBV6-5	.	TRBD1	TRBJ1-1	14	TGTGCCAGCAGATTGGGACAGGGCAACACTGAAGCTTTCTTT	CASRLGQGNTEAFF
TRBV6-5	.	.	TRBJ2-7	14	TGTGCCAGCAGTTACCTACAGGGAGGGAACGAGCAGTACTTC	CASSYLQGGNEQYF
TRBV4-2	.	.	TRBJ1-1	13	TGTGCCAGCAGTGCCACAGGGATAACTGAAGCTTTCTTT	CASSATGITEAFF
TRBV19	.	.	TRBJ1-4	15	TGTGCCAGTAGTGCCCCCTCGACTGGGGATGAAAAACTGTTTTTT	CASSAPSTGDEKLFF
TRBV19	.	.	TRBJ2-3	16	TGTGCCAGTAGTATCTATACAGGGTCTGGCACAGATACGCAGTATTTT	CASSIYTGSGTDTQYF
TRBV10-3	.	TRBD2	TRBJ2-1	13	TGTGCCATCAATAGCGGGGGGGCGCATGAGCAGTTCTTC	CAINSGGAHEQFF
TRBV29-1	.	.	TRBJ1-5	12	TGCAGCGTTGGGAGGGCTGATCAGCCCCAGCATTTT	CSVGRADQPQHF
TRBV10-3	.	TRBD2	TRBJ2-2	13	TGTGCCACCGCTAGCGGGGGGGCCGGGGAGCTGTTTTTT	CATASGGAGELFF
TRBV5-4	.	.	TRBJ1-1	14	TGTGCCAGCAGCATACAGGGTATGAACACTGAAGCTTTCTTT	CASSIQGMNTEAFF
TRBV5-1	.	.	TRBJ2-5	15	TGCGCCAGCAGCTTTTTGGGGGCCTTCCAAGAGACCCAGTACTTC	CASSFLGAFQETQYF
TRBV7-2	.	TRBD1	TRBJ1-6	15	TGTGCCAGCAGCTTATACAGGGGGCGCGGTTCACCCCTCCACTTT	CASSLYRGRGSPLHF
TRBV6-5	.	TRBD1	TRBJ1-5	15	TGTGCCAGCAGTTACAAACAGGGGGAAAATCAGCCCCAGCATTTT	CASSYKQGENQPQHF
TRBV5-1	.	TRBD1	TRBJ1-2	14	TGCGCCAGCAGCTTGGACGGACAGGGCTATGGCTACACCTTC	CASSLDGQGYGYTF
TRBV6-2/TRBV6-3	.	TRBD2	TRBJ2-1	12	TGTGCCAGCAGTTACTGGGGGGGTGAGCAGTTCTTC	CASSYWGGEQFF
TRBV5-1	.	.	TRBJ1-1	16	TGCGCCAGCAGCTTGCCAACAGCACCACCGAACACTGAAGCTTTCTTT	CASSLPTAPPNTEAFF
TRBV13	.	TRBD1	TRBJ1-1	15	TGTGCCAGCAGCTTAGGAGACAGGGAGAACACTGAAGCTTTCTTT	CASSLGDRENTEAFF
TRBV9	once	.	TRBJ1-2	16	TGTGCCAGCAGTGGGCGGACCGGGACGAAGAGATATGGCTACACCTTC	CASSGRTGTKRYGYTF
TRBV9	.	TRBD1	TRBJ1-4	15	TGTGCCAGCAGCGCCTCAGGGGGGACTAATGAAAAACTGTTTTTT	CASSASGGTNEKLFF
TRBV13	.	.	TRBJ1-1	13	TGTGCCAGCAGCTTAAGTGGGGATACTGAAGCTTTCTTT	CASSLSGDTEAFF
TRBV19	.	.	TRBJ1-5	15	TGTGCCAGTAGTAAACAGGTTTATAGCAATCAGCCCCAGCATTTT	CASSKQVYSNQPQHF
TRBV5-1	.	TRBD1	TRBJ2-5	16	TGCGCCAGCAGCTTGGGTCCAGGGGGACGGCAAGAGACCCAGTACTTC	CASSLGPGGRQETQYF
TRBV4-2	.	TRBD2	TRBJ2-7	15	TGTGCCAGCAGCCATGGGGGGGTCGCCTCCTACGAGCAGTACTTC	CASSHGGVASYEQYF
TRBV6-5	.	.	TRBJ1-2	14	TGTGCCAGCAGGCCCAGGGGAGGCGCGCTGGGCTACACCTTC	CASRPRGGALGYTF
TRBV5-1	.	.	TRBJ1-5	15	TGCGCCAGCACCCCTTCAGGAGGACTCAATCAGCCCCAGCATTTT	CASTPSGGLNQPQHF
TRBV5-1	.	TRBD2	TRBJ2-7	16	TGCGCCAGCAGCCTGGGACTAGCCTCATACTCCTACGAGCAGTACTTC	CASSLGLASYSYEQYF
TRBV10-2	.	.	TRBJ1-1	17	TGCGCCAGCAGTGATGGTCCGGGGGCGCGAAGGGACACTGAAGCTTTCTTT	CASSDGPGARRDTEAFF
TRBV6-1	.	.	TRBJ2-2	16	TGTGCCAGCAGTGAACTCAATTTTAGATCCGCCGGGGAGCTGTTTTTT	CASSELNFRSAGELFF
TRBV6-5	.	.	TRBJ1-1	11	TGTGCCAGCAGATCAGCCGCTGAAGCTTTCTTT	CASRSAAEAFF
TRBV19	once	.	TRBJ2-3	16	TGTGCCAGTAGTACCGGGACGTGGTATCAAACAGATACGCAGTATTTT	CASSTGTWYQTDTQYF
TRBV10-3	.	.	TRBJ1-4	14	TGTGCCATCAGTGAGTCAGGCGCCCAAGGGAAACTGTTTTTT	CAISESGAQGKLFF